This TCR beta chain came from a study of T cell responses to AZD1222 COVID-19 vaccine. The study's findings and limits: Seropositive AZD1222 recipients at baseline numbered only 5 or 6. Females made up more of the donors, who were largely white British, and clonal diversity may have come out too low.

This clone was detected only once. Its specificity is unknown. The repertoire was sequenced with immunoSEQ multiplex PCR; TCRdb's copy has only in-frame clones and lacks some. The data show some 120,000 clones, roughly 87% seen once. Germline trimming cut 5 bases from V and 3 bases from J; bases unmatched to any gene: 8. Germline CDR1 MNHEY, CDR2 SVGAGI. The CDR3 is 15 amino acids. The chain carries TRBV6-5 and TRBJ2-7, with 9 bases lining up with TRBD1. The receptor's source is an adult in good health. The sample here was peripheral blood, taken on day 0 of MenACWY control vaccination. The CDR3 is CASSNGQGRDYEQYF. The CDR3 DNA reads as TGTGCCAGCAGTAACGGACAGGGGAGGGACTACGAGCAGTACTTC.